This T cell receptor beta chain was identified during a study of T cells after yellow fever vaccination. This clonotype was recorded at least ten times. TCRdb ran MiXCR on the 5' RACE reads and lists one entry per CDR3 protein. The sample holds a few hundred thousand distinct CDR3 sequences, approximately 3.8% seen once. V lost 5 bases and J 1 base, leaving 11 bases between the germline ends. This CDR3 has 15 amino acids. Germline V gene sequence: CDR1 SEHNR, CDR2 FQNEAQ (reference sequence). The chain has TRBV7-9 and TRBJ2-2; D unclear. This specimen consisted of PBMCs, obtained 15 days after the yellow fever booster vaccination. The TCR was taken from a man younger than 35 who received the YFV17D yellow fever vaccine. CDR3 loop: CASSPEAGNTGELFF. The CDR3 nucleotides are TGTGCCAGCAGCCCCGAGGCTGGGAACACCGGGGAGCTGTTTTTT.